This T cell receptor beta chain was profiled in a study of blood T cell repertoires in COVID-19. Germline CDR1 is GTSNPN and CDR2 is SVGIG (reference sequence). There are 13 residues in the CDR3. Germline trimming cut 0 bases from V and 2 bases from J; bases unmatched to any gene: 1. Assay: immunoSEQ multiplex PCR; the TCRdb copy retains only in-frame clones and omits some. Among 100,000 or so clones, 70% to 90% were seen once, and the ten largest hold roughly 6.5%. The TCR sequence derives from a man between 60 and 75 years old with acute or convalescent COVID-19. The sequencing sample was made of peripheral blood. This sequence joins TRBV30 and TRBJ2-7, with TRBD1 matching over 7 bases. CDR3 sequence reads: CAWSVGQTYEQYF. DNA for the CDR3: TGTGCCTGGAGTGTGGGACAGACCTACGAGCAGTACTTC. The full variable domain, in which reference TRBV30 and TRBJ2-7 provide the parts outside the CDR3, is SQTIHQWPATLVQPVGSPLSLECTVEGTSNPNLYWYRQAAGRGLQLLFYSVGIGQISSEVPQNLSASRPQDRQFILSSKKLLLSDSGFYLCAWSVGQTYEQYFGPGTRLTVT.